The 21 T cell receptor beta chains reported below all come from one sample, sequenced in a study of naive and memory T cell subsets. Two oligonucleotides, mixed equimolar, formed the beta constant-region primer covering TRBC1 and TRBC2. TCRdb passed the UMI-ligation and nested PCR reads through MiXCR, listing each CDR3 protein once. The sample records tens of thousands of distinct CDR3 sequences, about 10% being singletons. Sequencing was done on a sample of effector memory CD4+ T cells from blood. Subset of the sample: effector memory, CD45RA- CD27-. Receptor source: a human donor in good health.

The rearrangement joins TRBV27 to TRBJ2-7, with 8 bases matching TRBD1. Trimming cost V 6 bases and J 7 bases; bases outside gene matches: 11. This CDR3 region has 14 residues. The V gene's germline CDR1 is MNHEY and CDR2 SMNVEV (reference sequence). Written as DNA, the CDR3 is TGTGCCAGCAGACGCGGGACAGGAGCTTGGGAGCAGTACTTC. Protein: CASRRGTGAWEQYF.

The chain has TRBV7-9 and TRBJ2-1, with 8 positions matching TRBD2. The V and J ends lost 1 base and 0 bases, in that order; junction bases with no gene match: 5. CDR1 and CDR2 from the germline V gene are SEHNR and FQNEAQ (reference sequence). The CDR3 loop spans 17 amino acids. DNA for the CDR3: TGTGCCAGCAGCTTAGGAGCGGGGGCCTTCTCCTACAATGAGCAGTTCTTC. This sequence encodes CASSLGAGAFSYNEQFF.

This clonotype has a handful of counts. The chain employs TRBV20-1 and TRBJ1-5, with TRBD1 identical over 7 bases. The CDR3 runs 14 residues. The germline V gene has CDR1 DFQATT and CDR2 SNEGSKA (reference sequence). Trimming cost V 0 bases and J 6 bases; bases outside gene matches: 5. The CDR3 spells CSARDLKGAQPQHF. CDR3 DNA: TGCAGTGCTAGAGATCTAAAGGGGGCTCAGCCCCAGCATTTT.

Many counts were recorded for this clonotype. Here the CDR3 reads CASSLDRGPANYGYTF. CDR3 nucleotides: TGTGCCAGCAGCTTGGACCGGGGTCCAGCTAACTATGGCTACACCTTC. V and J are TRBV7-2 and TRBJ1-2; D gene unclear. This CDR3 region has 16 residues. V lost 3 bases to trimming and J lost 0 bases, with 14 bases between them. Germline loops: CDR1 SGHTA, CDR2 FQGNSA.

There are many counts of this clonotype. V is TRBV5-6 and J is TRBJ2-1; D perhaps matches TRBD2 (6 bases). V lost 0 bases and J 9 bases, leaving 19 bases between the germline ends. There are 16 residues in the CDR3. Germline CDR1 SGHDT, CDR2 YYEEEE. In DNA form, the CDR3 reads TGTGCCAGCAGCTTGGTTGCGGGGACCACTGGGGTTGAGCAGTTCTTC. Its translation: CASSLVAGTTGVEQFF.

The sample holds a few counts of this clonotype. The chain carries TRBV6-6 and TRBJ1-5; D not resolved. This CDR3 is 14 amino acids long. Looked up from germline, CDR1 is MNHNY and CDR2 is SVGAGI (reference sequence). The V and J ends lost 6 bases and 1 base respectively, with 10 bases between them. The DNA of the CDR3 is TGTGCCAGCAGGAGACCCGGAAGCAATCAGCCCCAGCATTTT. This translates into CASRRPGSNQPQHF.

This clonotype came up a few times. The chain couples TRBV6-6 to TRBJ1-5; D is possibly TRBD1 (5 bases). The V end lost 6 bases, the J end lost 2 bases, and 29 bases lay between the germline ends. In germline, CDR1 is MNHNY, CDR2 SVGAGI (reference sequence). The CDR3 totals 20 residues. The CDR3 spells CASSQKSGIRGGDGNQPQHF. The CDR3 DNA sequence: TGTGCCAGCAGCCAGAAGTCCGGGATCCGGGGCGGGGACGGCAATCAGCCCCAGCATTTT.

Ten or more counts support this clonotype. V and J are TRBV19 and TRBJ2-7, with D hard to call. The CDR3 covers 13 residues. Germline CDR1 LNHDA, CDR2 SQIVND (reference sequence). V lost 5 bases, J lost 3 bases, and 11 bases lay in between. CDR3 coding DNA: TGTGCCAGTAGTCCCCAGCCCTACTACGAGCAGTACTTC. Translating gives CASSPQPYYEQYF.

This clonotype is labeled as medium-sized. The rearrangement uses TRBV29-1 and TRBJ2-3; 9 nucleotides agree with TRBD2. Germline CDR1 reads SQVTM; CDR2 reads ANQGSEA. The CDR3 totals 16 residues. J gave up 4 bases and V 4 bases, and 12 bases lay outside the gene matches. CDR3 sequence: CSVVGFSGSPPDTQYF. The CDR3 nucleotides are TGCAGCGTTGTAGGCTTTAGCGGGAGCCCCCCAGATACGCAGTATTTT.

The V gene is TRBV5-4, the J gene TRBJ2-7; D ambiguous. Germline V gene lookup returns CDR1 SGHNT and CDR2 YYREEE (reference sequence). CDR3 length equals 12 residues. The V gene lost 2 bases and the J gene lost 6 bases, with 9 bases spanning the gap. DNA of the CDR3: TGTGCCAGCAGCTTCCAAGGACGCGAGCAGTACTTC. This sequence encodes CASSFQGREQYF. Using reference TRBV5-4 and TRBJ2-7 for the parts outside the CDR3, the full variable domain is ETGVTQSPTHLIKTRGQQVTLRCSSQSGHNTVSWYQQALGQGPQFIFQYYREEENGRGNFPPRFSGLQFPNYSSELNVNALELDDSALYLCASSFQGREQYFGPGTRLTVT.

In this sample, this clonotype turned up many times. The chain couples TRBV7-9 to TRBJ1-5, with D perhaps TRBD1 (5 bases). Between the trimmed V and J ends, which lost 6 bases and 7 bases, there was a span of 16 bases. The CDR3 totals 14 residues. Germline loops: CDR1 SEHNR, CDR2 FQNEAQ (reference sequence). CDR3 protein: CASSPAPPGQPQHF. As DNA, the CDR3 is TGTGCCAGCAGTCCGGCCCCCCCAGGGCAGCCCCAGCATTTT. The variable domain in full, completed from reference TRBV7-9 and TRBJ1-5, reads DTGVSQNPRHKITKRGQNVTFRCDPISEHNRLYWYRQTLGQGPEFLTYFQNEAQLEKSRLLSDRFSAERPKGSFSTLEIQRTEQGDSAMYLCASSPAPPGQPQHFGDGTRLSIL.

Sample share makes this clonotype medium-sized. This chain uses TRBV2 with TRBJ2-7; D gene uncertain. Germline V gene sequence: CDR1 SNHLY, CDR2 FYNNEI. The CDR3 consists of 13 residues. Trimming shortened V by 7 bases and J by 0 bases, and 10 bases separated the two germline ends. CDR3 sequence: CASTGGRSYEQYF. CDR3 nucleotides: TGTGCCAGCACTGGCGGCCGCTCCTACGAGCAGTACTTC.

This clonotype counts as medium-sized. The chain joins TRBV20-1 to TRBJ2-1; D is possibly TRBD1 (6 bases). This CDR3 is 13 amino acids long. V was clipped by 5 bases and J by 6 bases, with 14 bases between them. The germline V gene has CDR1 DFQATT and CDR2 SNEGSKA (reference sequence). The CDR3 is CSAPEQGPNEQFF. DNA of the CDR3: TGCAGTGCTCCGGAACAGGGACCCAATGAGCAGTTCTTC.

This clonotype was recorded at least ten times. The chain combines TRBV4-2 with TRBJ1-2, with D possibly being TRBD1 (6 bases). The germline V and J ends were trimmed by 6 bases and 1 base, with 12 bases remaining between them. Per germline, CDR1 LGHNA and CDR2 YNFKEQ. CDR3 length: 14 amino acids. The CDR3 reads CASRPDSFNYGYTF. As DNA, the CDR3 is TGTGCCAGCAGACCGGACAGTTTTAACTATGGCTACACCTTC.

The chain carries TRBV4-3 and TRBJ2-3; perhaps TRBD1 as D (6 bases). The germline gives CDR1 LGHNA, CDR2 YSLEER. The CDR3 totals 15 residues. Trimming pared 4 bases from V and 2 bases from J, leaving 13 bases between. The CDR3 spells CASSLRQADTDTQYF. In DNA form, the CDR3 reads TGCGCCAGCAGCCTCCGACAGGCCGACACAGATACGCAGTATTTT.

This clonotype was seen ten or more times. The CDR3 DNA reads TGTGCCATCAGTGAGGTAGGTGCCGGCGCCTACGAGCAGTACTTC. This translates into CAISEVGAGAYEQYF. The gene calls are TRBV10-3 and TRBJ2-7; D ambiguous. CDR1 and CDR2 from the germline V gene are ENHRY and SYGVKD. Trimming stripped 2 bases from V and 2 bases from J, with 13 bases between. CDR3 length equals 15 residues.

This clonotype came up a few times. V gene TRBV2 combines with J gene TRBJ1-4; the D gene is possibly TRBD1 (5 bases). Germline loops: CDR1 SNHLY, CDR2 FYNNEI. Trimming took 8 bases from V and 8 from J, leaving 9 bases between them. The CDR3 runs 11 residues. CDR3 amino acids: CASGGEEKLFF. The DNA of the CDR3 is TGTGCCAGCGGGGGAGAAGAAAAACTGTTTTTT.

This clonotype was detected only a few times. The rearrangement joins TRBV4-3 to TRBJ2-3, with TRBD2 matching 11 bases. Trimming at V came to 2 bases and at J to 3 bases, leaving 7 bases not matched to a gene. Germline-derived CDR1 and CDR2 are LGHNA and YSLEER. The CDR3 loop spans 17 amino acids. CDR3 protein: CASSQLGLAEATDTQYF. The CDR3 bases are TGCGCCAGCAGCCAATTGGGACTAGCGGAGGCGACAGATACGCAGTATTTT.

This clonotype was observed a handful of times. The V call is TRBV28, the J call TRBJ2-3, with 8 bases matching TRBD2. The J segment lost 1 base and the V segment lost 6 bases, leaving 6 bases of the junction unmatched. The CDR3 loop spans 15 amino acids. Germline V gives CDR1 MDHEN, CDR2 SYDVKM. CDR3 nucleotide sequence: TGTGCCAGCAGCTCGGGGGGGTCTCGCACAGATACGCAGTATTTT. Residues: CASSSGGSRTDTQYF.

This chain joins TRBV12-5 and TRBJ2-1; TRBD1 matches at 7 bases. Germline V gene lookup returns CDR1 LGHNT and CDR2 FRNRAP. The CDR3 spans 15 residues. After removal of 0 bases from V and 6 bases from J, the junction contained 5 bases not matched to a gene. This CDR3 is CASGLVQQGINEQFF. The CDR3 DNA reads TGTGCTAGTGGTTTGGTACAACAGGGGATCAATGAGCAGTTCTTC.

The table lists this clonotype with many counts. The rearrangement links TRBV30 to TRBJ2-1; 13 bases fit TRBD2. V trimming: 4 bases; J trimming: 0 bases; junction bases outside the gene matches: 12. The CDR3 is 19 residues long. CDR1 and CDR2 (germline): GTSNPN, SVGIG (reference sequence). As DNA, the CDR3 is TGTGCCTGGATGGGGGGGGGACTAGCGGGGTCGAGCTCCTACAATGAGCAGTTCTTC. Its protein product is CAWMGGGLAGSSSYNEQFF.